The text below deals with one T cell receptor (beta chain). CDR3 length: 15 amino acids. The junction had 3 bases not matched to a gene; V was cut back by 2 bases and J by 4 bases. CDR1 is MNHEY, CDR2 SVGAGI, per germline. Methods used by the authors: Amplification of reference gene primers was used by the study to estimate nucleated cell counts. TCRdb's copy holds only in-frame clones and misses some; the assay was immunoSEQ multiplex PCR. D and trimming come from the DNA, and the V and J calls and clone size come from that table. The sample gives around 61,000 clones, about 81% of which show up once; 15% to 18% is in the top ten. These data come from a study of blood T cell repertoires in COVID-19.

The specimen was peripheral blood. The chain carries TRBV6-5 and TRBJ1-3, with TRBD1 matching 9 bases. The sequence was collected from a man older than 75 with acute or convalescent COVID-19. CDR3: CASSYGTGLGNTIYF. CDR3 nucleotide sequence: TGTGCCAGCAGTTACGGGACAGGGCTCGGAAACACCATATATTTT.